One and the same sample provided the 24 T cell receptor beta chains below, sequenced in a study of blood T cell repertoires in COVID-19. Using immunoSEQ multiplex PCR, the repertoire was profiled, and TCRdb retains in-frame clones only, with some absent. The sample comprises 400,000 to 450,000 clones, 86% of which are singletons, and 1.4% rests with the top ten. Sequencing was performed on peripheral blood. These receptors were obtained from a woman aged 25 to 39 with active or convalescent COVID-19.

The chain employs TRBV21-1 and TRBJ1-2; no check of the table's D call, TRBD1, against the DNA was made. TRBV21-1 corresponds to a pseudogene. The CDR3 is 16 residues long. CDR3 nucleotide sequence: TGTGCCAGCAGCAAATCTAGTAAAGGGGAATACTATGGCTACACCTTC. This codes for CASSKSSKGEYYGYTF.

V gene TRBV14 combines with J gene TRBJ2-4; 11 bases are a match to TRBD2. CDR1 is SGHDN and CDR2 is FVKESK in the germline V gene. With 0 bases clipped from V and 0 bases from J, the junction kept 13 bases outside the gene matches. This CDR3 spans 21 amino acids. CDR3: CASSQEGERLAGSLAKNIQYF. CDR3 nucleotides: TGTGCCAGCAGCCAAGAAGGGGAGAGACTAGCGGGGTCTCTAGCCAAAAACATTCAGTACTTC.

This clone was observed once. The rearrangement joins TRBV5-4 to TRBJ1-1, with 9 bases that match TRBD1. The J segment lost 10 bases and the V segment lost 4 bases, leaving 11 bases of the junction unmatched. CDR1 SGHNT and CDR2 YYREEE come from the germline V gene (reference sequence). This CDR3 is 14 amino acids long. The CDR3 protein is CASSPGTGPVAAFF. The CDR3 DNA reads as TGTGCCAGCAGCCCTGGGACAGGGCCCGTAGCAGCTTTCTTT.

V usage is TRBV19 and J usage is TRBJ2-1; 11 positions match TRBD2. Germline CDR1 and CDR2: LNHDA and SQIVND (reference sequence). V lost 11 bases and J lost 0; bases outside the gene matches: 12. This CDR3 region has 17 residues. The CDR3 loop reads CASVLAGGQSSYNEQFF. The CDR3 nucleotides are TGTGCCTCGGTGCTAGCGGGGGGCCAAAGCTCCTACAATGAGCAGTTCTTC. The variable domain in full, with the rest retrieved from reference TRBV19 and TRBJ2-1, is DGGITQSPKYLFRKEGQNVTLSCEQNLNHDAMYWYRQDPGQGLRLIYYSQIVNDFQKGDIAEGYSVSREKKESFPLTVTSAQKNPTAFYLCASVLAGGQSSYNEQFFGPGTRLTVL.

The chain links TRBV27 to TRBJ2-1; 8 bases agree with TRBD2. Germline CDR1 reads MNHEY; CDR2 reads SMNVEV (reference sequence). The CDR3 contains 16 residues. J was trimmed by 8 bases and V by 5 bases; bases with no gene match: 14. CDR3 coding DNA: TGTGCCAGCAGTCTACCGGGAGGGGCAGGGTCGCATGAGCAGTTCTTC. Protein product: CASSLPGGAGSHEQFF.

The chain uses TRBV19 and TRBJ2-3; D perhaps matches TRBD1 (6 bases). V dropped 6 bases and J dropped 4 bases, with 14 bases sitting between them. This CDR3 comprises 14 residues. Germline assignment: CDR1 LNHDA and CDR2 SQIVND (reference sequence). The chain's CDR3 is CASSPTGIADTQYF. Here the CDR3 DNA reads TGTGCCAGTAGCCCGACAGGTATCGCAGATACGCAGTATTTT.

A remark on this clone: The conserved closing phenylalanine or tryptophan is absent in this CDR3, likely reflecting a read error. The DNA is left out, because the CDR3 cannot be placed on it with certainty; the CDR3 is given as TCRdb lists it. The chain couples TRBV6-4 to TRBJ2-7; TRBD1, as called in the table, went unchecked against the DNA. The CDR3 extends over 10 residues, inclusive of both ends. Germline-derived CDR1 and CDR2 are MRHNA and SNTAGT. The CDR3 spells CASSTHRDTS.

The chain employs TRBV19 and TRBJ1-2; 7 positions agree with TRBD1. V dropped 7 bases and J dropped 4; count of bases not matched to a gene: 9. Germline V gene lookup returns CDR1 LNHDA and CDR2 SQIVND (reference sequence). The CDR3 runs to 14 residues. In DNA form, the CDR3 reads TGTGCCAGTATCATAGGGGGCGCAAGCTATGGCTACACCTTC. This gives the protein CASIIGGASYGYTF.

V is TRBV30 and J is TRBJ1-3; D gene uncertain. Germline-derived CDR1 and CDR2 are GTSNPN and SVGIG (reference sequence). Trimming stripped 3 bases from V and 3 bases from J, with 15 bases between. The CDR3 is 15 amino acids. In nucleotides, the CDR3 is TGTGCCTGGAGGGACTTGGGAGATGTTGGAAACACCATATATTTT. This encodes CAWRDLGDVGNTIYF.

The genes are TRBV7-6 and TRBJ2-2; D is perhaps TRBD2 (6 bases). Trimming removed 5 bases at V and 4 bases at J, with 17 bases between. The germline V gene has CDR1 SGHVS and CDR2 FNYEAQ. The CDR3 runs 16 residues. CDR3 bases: TGTGCCAGCAGCACAAACTTACCGGGAGTCACCGGGGAGCTGTTTTTT. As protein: CASSTNLPGVTGELFF. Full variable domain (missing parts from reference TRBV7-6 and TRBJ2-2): GAGVSQSPRYKVTKRGQDVALRCDPISGHVSLYWYRQALGQGPEFLTYFNYEAQQDKSGLPNDRFSAERPEGSISTLTIQRTEQRDSAMYRCASSTNLPGVTGELFFGEGSRLTVL.

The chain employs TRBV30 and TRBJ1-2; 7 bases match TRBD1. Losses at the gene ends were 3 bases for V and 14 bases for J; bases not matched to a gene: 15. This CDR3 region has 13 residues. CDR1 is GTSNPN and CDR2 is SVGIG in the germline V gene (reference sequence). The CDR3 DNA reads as TGTGCCTGGAGCCTCTTTACAGACAGGGTAGGGACCTTC. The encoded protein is CAWSLFTDRVGTF.

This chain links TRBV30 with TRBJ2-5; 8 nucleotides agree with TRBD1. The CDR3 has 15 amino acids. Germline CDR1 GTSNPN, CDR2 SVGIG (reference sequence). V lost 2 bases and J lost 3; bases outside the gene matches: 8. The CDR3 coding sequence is TGTGCCTGGAGTAGGATAGGACAGGGTAAAGAGACCCAGTACTTC. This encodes CAWSRIGQGKETQYF.

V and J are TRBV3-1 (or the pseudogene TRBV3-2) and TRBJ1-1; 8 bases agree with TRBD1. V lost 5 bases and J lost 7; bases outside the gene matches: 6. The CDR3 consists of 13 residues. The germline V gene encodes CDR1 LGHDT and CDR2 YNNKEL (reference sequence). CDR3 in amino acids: CASSSQGAFEAFF. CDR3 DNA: TGTGCCAGCAGCTCCCAGGGGGCGTTTGAAGCTTTCTTT.

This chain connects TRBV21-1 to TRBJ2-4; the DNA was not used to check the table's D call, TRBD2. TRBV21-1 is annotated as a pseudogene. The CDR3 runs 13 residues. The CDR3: CASSPREKNIQYF. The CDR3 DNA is TGTGCCAGCAGCCCCCGGGAGAAAAACATTCAGTACTTC.

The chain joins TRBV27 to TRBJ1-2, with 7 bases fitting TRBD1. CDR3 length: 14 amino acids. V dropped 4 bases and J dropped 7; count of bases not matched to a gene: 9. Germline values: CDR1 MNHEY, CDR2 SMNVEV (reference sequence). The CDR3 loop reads CASSYLQGWGGYTF. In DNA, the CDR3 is TGTGCCAGCAGTTACCTACAGGGGTGGGGTGGCTACACCTTC.

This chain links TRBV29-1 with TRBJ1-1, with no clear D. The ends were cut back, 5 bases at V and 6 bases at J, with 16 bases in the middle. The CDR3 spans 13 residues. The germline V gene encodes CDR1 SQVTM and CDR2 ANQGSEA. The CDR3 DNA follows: TGCAGCGTTTTAAGGTCCGGGGTTCCTGAAGCTTTCTTT. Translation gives CSVLRSGVPEAFF. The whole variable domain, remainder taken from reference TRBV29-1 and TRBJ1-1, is SAVISQKPSRDICQRGTSLTIQCQVDSQVTMMFWYRQQPGQSLTLIATANQGSEATYESGFVIDKFPISRPNLTFSTLTVSNMSPEDSSIYLCSVLRSGVPEAFFGQGTRLTVV.

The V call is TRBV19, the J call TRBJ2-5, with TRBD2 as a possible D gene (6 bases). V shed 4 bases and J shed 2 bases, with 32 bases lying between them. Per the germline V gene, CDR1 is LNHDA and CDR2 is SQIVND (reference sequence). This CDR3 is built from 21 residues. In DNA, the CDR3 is TGTGCCAGTAGTACCGGCAGGGAAGTTTCTTGGGGGACTCCTAGGCAAGAGACCCAGTACTTC. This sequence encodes CASSTGREVSWGTPRQETQYF.

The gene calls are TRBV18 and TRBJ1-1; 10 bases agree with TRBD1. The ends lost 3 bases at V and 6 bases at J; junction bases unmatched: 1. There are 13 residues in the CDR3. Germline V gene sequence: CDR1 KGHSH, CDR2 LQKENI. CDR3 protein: CASSPTGGSEAFF. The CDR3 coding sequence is TGTGCCAGCTCACCGACAGGGGGCTCTGAAGCTTTCTTT.

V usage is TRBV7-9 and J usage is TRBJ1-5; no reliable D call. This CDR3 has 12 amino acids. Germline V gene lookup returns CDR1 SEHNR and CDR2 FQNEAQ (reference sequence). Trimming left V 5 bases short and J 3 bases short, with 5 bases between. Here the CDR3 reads CASSPSNQPQHF. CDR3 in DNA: TGTGCCAGCAGCCCCTCCAATCAGCCCCAGCATTTT.

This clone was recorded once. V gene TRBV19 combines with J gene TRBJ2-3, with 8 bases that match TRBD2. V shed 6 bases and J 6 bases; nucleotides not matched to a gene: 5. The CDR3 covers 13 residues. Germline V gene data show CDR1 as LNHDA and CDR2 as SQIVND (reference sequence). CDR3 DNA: TGTGCCAGTAGAGGGTTAGCGGGGGATACGCAGTATTTT. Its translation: CASRGLAGDTQYF.

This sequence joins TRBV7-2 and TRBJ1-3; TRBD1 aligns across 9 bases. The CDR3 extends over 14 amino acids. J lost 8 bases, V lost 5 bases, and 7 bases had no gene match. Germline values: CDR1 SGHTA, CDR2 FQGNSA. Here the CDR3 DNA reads TGTGCCAGCAGCCCAACAGGGGGCGTCTACACCATATATTTT. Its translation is CASSPTGGVYTIYF.

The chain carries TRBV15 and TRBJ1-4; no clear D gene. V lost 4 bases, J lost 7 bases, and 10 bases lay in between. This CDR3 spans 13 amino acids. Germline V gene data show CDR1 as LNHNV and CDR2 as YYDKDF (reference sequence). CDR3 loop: CATSTGFGEKLFF. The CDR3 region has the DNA TGTGCCACCAGCACGGGTTTCGGTGAAAAACTGTTTTTT.

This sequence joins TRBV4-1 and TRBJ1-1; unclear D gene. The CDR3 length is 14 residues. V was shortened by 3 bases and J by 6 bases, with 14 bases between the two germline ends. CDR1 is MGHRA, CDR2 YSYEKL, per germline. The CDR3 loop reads CASSQITGGSEAFF. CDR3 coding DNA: TGCGCCAGCAGCCAGATTACCGGCGGTTCTGAAGCTTTCTTT.

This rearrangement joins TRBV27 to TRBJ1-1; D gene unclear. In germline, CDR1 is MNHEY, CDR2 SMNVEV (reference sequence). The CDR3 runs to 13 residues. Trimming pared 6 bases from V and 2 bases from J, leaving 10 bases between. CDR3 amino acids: CASRLHGNTEAFF. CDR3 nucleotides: TGTGCCAGCAGACTCCACGGTAACACTGAAGCTTTCTTT.